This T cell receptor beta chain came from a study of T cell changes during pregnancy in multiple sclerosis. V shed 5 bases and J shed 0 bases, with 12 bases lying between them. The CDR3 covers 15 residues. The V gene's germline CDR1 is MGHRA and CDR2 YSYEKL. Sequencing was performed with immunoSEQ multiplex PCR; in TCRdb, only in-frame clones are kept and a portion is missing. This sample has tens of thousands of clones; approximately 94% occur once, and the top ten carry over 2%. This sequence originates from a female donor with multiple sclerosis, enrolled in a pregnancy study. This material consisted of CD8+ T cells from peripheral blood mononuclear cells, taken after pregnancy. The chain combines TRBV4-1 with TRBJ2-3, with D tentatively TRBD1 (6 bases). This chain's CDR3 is CASSKPQGSTDTQYF. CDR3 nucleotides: TGCGCCAGCAGCAAACCGCAGGGGAGCACAGATACGCAGTATTTT.